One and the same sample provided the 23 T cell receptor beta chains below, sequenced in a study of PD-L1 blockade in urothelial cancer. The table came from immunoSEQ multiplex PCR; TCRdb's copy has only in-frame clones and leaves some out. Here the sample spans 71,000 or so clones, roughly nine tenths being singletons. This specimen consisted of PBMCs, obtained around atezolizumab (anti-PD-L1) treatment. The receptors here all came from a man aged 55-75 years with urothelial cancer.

CDR3 nucleotides: TGCGCCAGCAGCTTGGAGAGCGCGGACACAGATACGCAGTATTTT. Protein product: CASSLESADTDTQYF. The chain combines TRBV5-1 with TRBJ2-3; no clear D gene. V was clipped by 0 bases and J by 2 bases, with 10 bases between them. This CDR3 has 15 amino acids. CDR1 and CDR2 from the germline V gene are SGHRS and YFSETQ.

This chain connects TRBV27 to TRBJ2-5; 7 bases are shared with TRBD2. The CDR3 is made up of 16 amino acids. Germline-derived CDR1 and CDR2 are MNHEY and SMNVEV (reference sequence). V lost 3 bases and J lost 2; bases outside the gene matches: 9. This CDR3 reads CASSFGGSVSQETQYF. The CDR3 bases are TGTGCCAGCAGTTTCGGCGGGAGCGTCAGTCAAGAGACCCAGTACTTC.

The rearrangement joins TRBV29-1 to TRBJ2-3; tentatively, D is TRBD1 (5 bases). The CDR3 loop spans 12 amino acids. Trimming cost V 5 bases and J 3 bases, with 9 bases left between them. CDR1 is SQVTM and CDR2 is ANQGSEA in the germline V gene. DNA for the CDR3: TGCAGCGTTCTAAGGGGAACAGATACGCAGTATTTT. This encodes CSVLRGTDTQYF.

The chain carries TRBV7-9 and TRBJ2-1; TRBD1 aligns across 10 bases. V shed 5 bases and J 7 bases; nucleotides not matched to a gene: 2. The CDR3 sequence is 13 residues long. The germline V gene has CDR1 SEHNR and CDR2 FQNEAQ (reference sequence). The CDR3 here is CASSRDRGNEQFF. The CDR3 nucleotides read TGTGCCAGCAGCCGGGACAGGGGTAATGAGCAGTTCTTC.

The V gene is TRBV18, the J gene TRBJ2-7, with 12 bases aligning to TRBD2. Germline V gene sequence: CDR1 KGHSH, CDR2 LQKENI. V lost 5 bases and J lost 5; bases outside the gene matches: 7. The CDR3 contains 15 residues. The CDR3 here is CASSDLAGGPNEQYF. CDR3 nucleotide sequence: TGTGCCAGCTCAGACCTAGCGGGAGGGCCTAACGAGCAGTACTTC.

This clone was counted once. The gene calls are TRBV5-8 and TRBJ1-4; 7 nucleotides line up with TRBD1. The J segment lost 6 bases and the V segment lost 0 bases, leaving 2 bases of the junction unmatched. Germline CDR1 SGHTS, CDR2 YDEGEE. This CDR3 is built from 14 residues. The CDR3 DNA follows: TGTGCCAGCAGCTTGGGACAGGGAGATGAAAAACTGTTTTTT. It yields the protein CASSLGQGDEKLFF.

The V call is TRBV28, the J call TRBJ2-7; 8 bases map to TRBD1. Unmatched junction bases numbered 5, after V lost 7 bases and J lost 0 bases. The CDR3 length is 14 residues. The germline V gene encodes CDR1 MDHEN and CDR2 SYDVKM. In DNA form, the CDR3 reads TGTGCCAGCACTCCGACAGGGGACTCCTACGAGCAGTACTTC. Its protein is CASTPTGDSYEQYF.

The CDR3 nucleotides are TGTGCCAGCAGTGAACAGGGTTATACGCAGTATTTT. Residues: CASSEQGYTQYF. The chain has TRBV6-1 and TRBJ2-3; possibly TRBD1 for D (5 bases). The germline V gene has CDR1 MNHNS and CDR2 SASEGT. V lost 2 bases and J lost 7, with 7 bases in between. This CDR3 has 12 amino acids.

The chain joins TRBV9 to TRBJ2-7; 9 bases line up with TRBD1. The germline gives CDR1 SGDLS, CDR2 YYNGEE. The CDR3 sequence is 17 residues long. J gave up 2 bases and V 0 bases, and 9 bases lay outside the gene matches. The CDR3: CASSVGTGTGRTYEQYF. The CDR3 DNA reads TGTGCCAGCAGCGTAGGAACTGGGACAGGGCGCACCTACGAGCAGTACTTC.

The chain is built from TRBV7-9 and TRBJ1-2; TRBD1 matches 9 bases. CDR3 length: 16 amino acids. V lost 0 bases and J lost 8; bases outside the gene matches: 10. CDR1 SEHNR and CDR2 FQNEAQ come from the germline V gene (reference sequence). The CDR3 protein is CASSLAATGGGGGYTF. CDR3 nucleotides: TGTGCCAGCAGCTTAGCTGCCACAGGGGGCGGAGGCGGCTACACCTTC.

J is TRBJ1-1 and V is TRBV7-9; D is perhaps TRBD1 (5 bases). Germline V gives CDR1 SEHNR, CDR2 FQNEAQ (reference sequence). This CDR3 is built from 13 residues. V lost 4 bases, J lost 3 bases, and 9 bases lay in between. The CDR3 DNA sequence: TGTGCCAGCAGCTCACAGGCGTACACTGAAGCTTTCTTT. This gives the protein CASSSQAYTEAFF.

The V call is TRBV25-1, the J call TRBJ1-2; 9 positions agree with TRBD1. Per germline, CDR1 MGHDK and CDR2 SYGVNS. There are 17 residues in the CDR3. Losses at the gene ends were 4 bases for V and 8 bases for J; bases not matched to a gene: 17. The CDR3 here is CASSANPGTGSSWGYTF. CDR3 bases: TGTGCCAGCAGTGCCAATCCCGGGACAGGGTCCAGTTGGGGCTACACCTTC.

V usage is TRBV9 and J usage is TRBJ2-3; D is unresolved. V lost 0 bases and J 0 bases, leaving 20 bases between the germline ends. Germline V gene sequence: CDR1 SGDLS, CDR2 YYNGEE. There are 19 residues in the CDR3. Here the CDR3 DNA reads TGTGCCAGCAGCGTAGGGAGCCGTCTATCGGTCGCTAGCACAGATACGCAGTATTTT. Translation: CASSVGSRLSVASTDTQYF. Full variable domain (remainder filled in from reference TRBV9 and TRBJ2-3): DSGVTQTPKHLITATGQRVTLRCSPRSGDLSVYWYQQSLDQGLQFLIQYYNGEERAKGNILERFSAQQFPDLHSELNLSSLELGDSALYFCASSVGSRLSVASTDTQYFGPGTRLTVL.

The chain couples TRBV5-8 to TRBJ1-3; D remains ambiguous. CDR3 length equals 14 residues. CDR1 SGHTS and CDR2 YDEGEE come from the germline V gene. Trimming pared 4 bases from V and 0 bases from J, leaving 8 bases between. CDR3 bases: TGTGCCAGCAGCCCACGGTCCTCTGGAAACACCATATATTTT. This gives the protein CASSPRSSGNTIYF.

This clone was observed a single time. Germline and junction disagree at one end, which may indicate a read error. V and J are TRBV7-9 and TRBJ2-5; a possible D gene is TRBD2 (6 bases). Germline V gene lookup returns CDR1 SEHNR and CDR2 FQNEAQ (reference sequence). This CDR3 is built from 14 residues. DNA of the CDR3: TGTGCCAGCAGCCTAGCTAGCGTCAGAGAGACCCAGTACTTC. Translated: CASSLASVRETQYF.

CDR3 residues: CSVVRRSQETQYF. The DNA for the CDR3 is TGCAGCGTTGTTCGGAGGTCACAAGAGACCCAGTACTTC. The gene calls are TRBV29-1 and TRBJ2-5; weak D call: TRBD2 (5 bases). Looked up from germline, CDR1 is SQVTM and CDR2 is ANQGSEA. Trimming took 4 bases from V and 2 from J, leaving 11 bases between them. The CDR3 sequence is 13 residues long. The variable domain in full, with the rest retrieved from reference TRBV29-1 and TRBJ2-5, is SAVISQKPSRDICQRGTSLTIQCQVDSQVTMMFWYRQQPGQSLTLIATANQGSEATYESGFVIDKFPISRPNLTFSTLTVSNMSPEDSSIYLCSVVRRSQETQYFGPGTRLLVL.

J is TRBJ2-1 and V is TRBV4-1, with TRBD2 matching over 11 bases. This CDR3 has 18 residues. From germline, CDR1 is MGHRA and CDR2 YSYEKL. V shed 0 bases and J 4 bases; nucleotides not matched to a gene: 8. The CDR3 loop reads CASSQDPPGTSGYNEQFF. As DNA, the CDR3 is TGCGCCAGCAGCCAAGATCCCCCCGGGACTAGCGGATACAATGAGCAGTTCTTC.

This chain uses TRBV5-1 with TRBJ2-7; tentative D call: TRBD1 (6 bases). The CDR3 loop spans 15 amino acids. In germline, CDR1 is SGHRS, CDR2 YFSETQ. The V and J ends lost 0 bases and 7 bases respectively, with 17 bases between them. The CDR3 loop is CASSLDPGAQVEQYF. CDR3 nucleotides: TGCGCCAGCAGCTTGGACCCAGGGGCTCAGGTTGAGCAGTACTTC.

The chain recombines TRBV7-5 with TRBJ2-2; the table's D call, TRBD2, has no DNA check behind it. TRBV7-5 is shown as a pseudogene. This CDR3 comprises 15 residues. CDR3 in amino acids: CARSLVSGTAGELFF. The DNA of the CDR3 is TGTGCCAGAAGCTTAGTCTCGGGAACCGCCGGGGAGCTGTTTTTT.

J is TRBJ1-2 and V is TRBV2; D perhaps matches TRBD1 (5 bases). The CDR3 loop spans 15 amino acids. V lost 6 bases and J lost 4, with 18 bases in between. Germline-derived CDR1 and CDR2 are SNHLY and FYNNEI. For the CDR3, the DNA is TGTGCCAGCAGCTTGACCCAGGGCTCGAGCTATGGCTACACCTTC. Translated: CASSLTQGSSYGYTF. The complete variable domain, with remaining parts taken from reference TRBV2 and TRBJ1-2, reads EPEVTQTPSHQVTQMGQEVILRCVPISNHLYFYWYRQILGQKVEFLVSFYNNEISEKSEIFDDQFSVERPDGSNFTLKIRSTKLEDSAMYFCASSLTQGSSYGYTFGSGTRLTVV.

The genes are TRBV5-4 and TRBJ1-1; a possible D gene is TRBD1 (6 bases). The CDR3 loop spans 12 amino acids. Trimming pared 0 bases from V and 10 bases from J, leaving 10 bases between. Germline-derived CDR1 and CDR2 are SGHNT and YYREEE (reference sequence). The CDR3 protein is CASSLGRGAAFF. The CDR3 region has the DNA TGTGCCAGCAGCTTGGGTCGGGGGGCAGCTTTCTTT. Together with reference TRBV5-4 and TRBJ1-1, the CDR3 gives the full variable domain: ETGVTQSPTHLIKTRGQQVTLRCSSQSGHNTVSWYQQALGQGPQFIFQYYREEENGRGNFPPRFSGLQFPNYSSELNVNALELDDSALYLCASSLGRGAAFFGQGTRLTVV.

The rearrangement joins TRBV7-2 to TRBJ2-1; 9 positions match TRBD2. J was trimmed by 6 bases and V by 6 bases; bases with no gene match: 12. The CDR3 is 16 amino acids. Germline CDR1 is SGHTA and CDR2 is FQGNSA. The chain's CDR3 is CASRSKWASGANEQFF. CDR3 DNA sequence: TGTGCCAGCAGGTCGAAGTGGGCTAGCGGGGCCAATGAGCAGTTCTTC.

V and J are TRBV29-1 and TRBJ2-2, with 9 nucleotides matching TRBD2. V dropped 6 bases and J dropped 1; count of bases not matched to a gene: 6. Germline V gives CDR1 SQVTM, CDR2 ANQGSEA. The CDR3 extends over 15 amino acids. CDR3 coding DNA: TGCAGCGTCGTAGCGGGGGCCTTGAACACCGGGGAGCTGTTTTTT. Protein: CSVVAGALNTGELFF.